The 6 T cell receptor beta chains below come from one sample, sequenced in a study of T cell repertoires and Cas9 in healthy adults. Sequenced by immunoSEQ multiplex PCR; TCRdb stores in-frame clones only, minus some. The sample records around 25,000 clones, more than 75% being singletons. Sequences were obtained from CD4+ effector T cells (CD127+, CD25-, CD137-, CD154-) from PBMCs; culture status not recorded. The receptors were gathered from a human donor in good health.

The CDR3 spells CASRFLDNSPLHF. The CDR3 DNA reads TGTGCCAGCAGGTTCCTTGATAATTCACCCCTCCACTTT. This rearrangement joins TRBV6-6 to TRBJ1-6; D is unresolved. V lost 6 bases, J lost 5 bases, and 8 bases lay in between. CDR3 length equals 13 residues. Looked up from germline, CDR1 is MNHNY and CDR2 is SVGAGI (reference sequence).

The gene calls are TRBV10-2 and TRBJ1-1; 7 nucleotides agree with TRBD1. V lost 4 bases, J lost 8 bases, and 13 bases stayed unmatched. Per the germline V gene, CDR1 is WSHSY and CDR2 is SAAADI. This CDR3 contains 15 residues. In DNA form, the CDR3 reads TGCGCCAGCAGTGCGACAGGGTGGGAGTTGCCGGAAGCTTTCTTT. Protein sequence: CASSATGWELPEAFF.

Comments on this clone: This CDR3 is also generated by other DNA sequences in the sample. This chain connects TRBV27 to TRBJ2-3, with TRBD2 matching 9 bases. V shed 3 bases and J 3 bases; nucleotides not matched to a gene: 16. This CDR3 comprises 19 residues. CDR1 is MNHEY, CDR2 SMNVEV, per germline (reference sequence). CDR3 in amino acids: CASSFLGLAGVRTTDTQYF. In DNA form, the CDR3 reads TGTGCCAGCAGTTTCCTCGGATTAGCGGGGGTTAGAACAACAGATACGCAGTATTTT.

V and J are TRBV13 and TRBJ1-1, with a possible D match to TRBD1 (5 bases). Germline-derived CDR1 and CDR2 are PRHDT and FYEKMQ (reference sequence). CDR3 length: 14 amino acids. The V end was cut by 1 base, the J end by 2 bases, with 8 bases between. CDR3 amino acids: CASSLVQGNTEAFF. The CDR3 nucleotides are TGTGCCAGCAGCTTAGTGCAGGGAAACACTGAAGCTTTCTTT.

The CDR3 bases are TGTGCCAGTCGGGACACATTATCTTCCTACGAGCAGTACTTC. As protein: CASRDTLSSYEQYF. The chain employs TRBV6-6 and TRBJ2-7; TRBD1 is a possible D gene (6 bases). This CDR3 comprises 14 residues. Germline-derived CDR1 and CDR2 are MNHNY and SVGAGI (reference sequence). Trimming cost V 9 bases and J 1 base, with 16 bases left between them.

This clone was detected once. The rearrangement links TRBV6-5 to TRBJ2-2; weak D call: TRBD2 (6 bases). V dropped 8 bases and J dropped 4 bases, with 14 bases sitting between them. Germline loops: CDR1 MNHEY, CDR2 SVGAGI. This CDR3 is built from 14 residues. Here the CDR3 DNA reads TGTGCCAGCCACGGGACTCGAGGCACCGGGGAGCTGTTTTTT. The encoded protein is CASHGTRGTGELFF.